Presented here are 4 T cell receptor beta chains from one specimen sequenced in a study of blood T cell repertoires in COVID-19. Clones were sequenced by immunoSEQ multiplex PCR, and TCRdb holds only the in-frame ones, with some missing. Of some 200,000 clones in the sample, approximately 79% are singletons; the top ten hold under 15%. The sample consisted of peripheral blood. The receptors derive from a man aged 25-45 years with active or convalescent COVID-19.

The chain's CDR3 is CASSILVLGRAPKRPQHF. The CDR3 DNA follows: TGTGCCAGTAGTATACTGGTCTTAGGCAGGGCTCCTAAGCGGCCCCAGCATTTT. The chain employs TRBV19 and TRBJ1-5, with D possibly being TRBD1 (5 bases). Germline CDR1 is LNHDA and CDR2 is SQIVND (reference sequence). Trimming removed 2 bases from V and 9 bases from J, with 26 bases in between. The length of the CDR3 is 18 residues.

The CDR3 region is CSGDRGPEAFF. The CDR3 DNA reads as TGCAGCGGCGACAGGGGCCCTGAAGCTTTCTTT. The chain recombines TRBV29-1 with TRBJ1-1; TRBD1 matches at 8 bases. CDR3 length: 11 residues. CDR1 is SQVTM, CDR2 ANQGSEA, per germline. The J segment lost 6 bases and the V segment lost 7 bases, leaving 4 bases of the junction unmatched.

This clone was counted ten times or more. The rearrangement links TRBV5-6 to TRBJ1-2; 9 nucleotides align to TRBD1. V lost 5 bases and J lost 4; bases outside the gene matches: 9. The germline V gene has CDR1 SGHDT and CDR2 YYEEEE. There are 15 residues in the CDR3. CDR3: CASRGRDRALYGYTF. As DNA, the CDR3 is TGTGCCAGCAGGGGACGGGACAGGGCCCTCTATGGCTACACCTTC.

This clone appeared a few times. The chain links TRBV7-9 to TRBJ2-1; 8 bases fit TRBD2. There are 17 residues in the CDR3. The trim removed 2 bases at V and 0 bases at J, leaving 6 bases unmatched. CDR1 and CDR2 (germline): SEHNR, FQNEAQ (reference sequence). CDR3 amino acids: CASSLPGGGSSYNEQFF. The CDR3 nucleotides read TGTGCCAGCAGCTTACCCGGCGGGGGGAGCTCCTACAATGAGCAGTTCTTC.